Listed below are T cell receptor beta chains from one sample, sequenced in a study of blood T cell repertoires in COVID-19. Some clones are missing from TCRdb's copy, which holds only in-frame ones; the method was immunoSEQ multiplex PCR. Of about 40,000 clones listed, around 83% are singletons. What was sequenced was peripheral blood. These receptors were collected from a human donor with acute or convalescent COVID-19. The donor label of this sample is uncertain. Each CDR3 is given with its conserved first and last residue. The D gene is left open where the match is weak. Size values are once, few and many counts, or a class for expanded clones, and some rows have none.

J: TRBJ1-5
size: NA
D: TRBD1
V: TRBV24-1
CDR3: CATSGTGVNQPQHF
DNA: TGTGCCACCAGTGGAACAGGGGTCAATCAGCCCCAGCATTTT

J: TRBJ2-7
size: NA
D: TRBD2
V: TRBV19
CDR3: CASSITSGLSYEQYF
DNA: TGTGCCAGTAGTATAACTAGCGGACTCTCCTACGAGCAGTACTTC

J: TRBJ1-4
size: NA
D: TRBD1
V: TRBV5-6
CDR3: CASSSLTGPNEKLFF
DNA: TGTGCCAGCAGCTCGTTGACAGGGCCGAATGAAAAACTGTTTTTT

J: TRBJ1-1
size: few
D: TRBD1
V: TRBV5-1
CDR3: CASQYAIGRTGKTEAFF
DNA: TGCGCCAGCCAGTATGCGATAGGGAGGACAGGGAAAACTGAAGCTTTCTTT

J: TRBJ2-7
size: many
D: NA
V: TRBV2
CDR3: CASSYLREQYF
DNA: TGTGCCAGCAGTTATCTTCGCGAGCAGTACTTC

J: TRBJ2-3
size: few
D: TRBD2
V: TRBV9
CDR3: CASSVEPMASGRISVDTQYF
DNA: TGTGCCAGCAGCGTCGAGCCCATGGCTAGCGGGAGAATCTCTGTGGATACGCAGTATTTT

J: TRBJ1-6
size: NA
D: NA
V: TRBV7-9
CDR3: CASRTGLGSPLHF
DNA: TGTGCCAGCAGGACAGGATTAGGATCACCCCTCCACTTT

J: TRBJ2-2
size: NA
D: NA
V: TRBV5-1
CDR3: CASSLGAVLSTGELFF
DNA: TGCGCCAGCAGCTTGGGCGCGGTTCTATCTACCGGGGAGCTGTTTTTT

J: TRBJ2-1
size: NA
D: TRBD2
V: TRBV7-9
CDR3: CASSLARFAGGGHEQFF
DNA: TGTGCCAGCAGCTTAGCGCGATTTGCGGGGGGAGGGCATGAGCAGTTCTTC

J: TRBJ2-7
size: NA
D: NA
V: TRBV25-1
CDR3: CASSEVTTSSYEQYF
DNA: TGTGCCAGCAGTGAAGTCACTACGAGCTCCTACGAGCAGTACTTC

J: TRBJ2-5
size: NA
D: NA
V: TRBV5-1
CDR3: CASSLGSTRLETQYF
DNA: TGCGCCAGCAGCTTGGGATCGACCAGGTTAGAGACCCAGTACTTC

J: TRBJ1-1
size: NA
D: TRBD1
V: TRBV5-1
CDR3: CASSLSRGRRVNTEAFF
DNA: TGCGCCAGCAGCTTGTCCAGGGGGAGAAGAGTGAACACTGAAGCTTTCTTT

J: TRBJ2-7
size: NA
D: NA
V: TRBV7-2
CDR3: CASSVGPSADEQYF
DNA: TGTGCCAGCAGCGTAGGCCCTAGCGCAGACGAGCAGTACTTC

J: TRBJ1-2
size: NA
D: NA
V: TRBV6-6
CDR3: CASSYPGTQAYGYTF
DNA: TGTGCCAGCAGTTATCCCGGGACACAAGCTTATGGCTACACCTTC

J: TRBJ1-2
size: NA
D: NA
V: TRBV28
CDR3: CASSLNRDTGYTF
DNA: TGTGCCAGCAGTTTAAACAGGGATACTGGCTACACCTTC

J: TRBJ2-2
size: NA
D: TRBD1
V: TRBV5-5
CDR3: CASSRNRGSANTGELFF
DNA: TGTGCCAGCAGCCGTAACAGGGGTTCAGCGAACACCGGGGAGCTGTTTTTT

J: TRBJ1-5
size: NA
D: NA
V: TRBV6-5
CDR3: CASSRDFNQPQHF
DNA: TGTGCCAGCAGCAGGGATTTCAATCAGCCCCAGCATTTT

J: TRBJ2-3
size: NA
D: TRBD2
V: TRBV24-1
CDR3: CATSGITSGFSTDTQYF
DNA: TGTGCCACCAGTGGAATTACTAGCGGATTTAGCACAGATACGCAGTATTTT

J: TRBJ2-3
size: few
D: NA
V: TRBV5-4
CDR3: CASSLGRQADTQYF
DNA: TGTGCCAGCAGCTTGGGTAGGCAGGCAGATACGCAGTATTTT

J: TRBJ2-1
size: NA
D: NA
V: TRBV2
CDR3: CASSATVQEELYNEQFF
DNA: TGTGCCAGCAGTGCTACCGTTCAGGAGGAGCTTTACAATGAGCAGTTCTTC

J: TRBJ2-7
size: NA
D: NA
V: TRBV18
CDR3: CASSRYDSPYEQYF
DNA: TGTGCCAGCTCACGATATGACAGCCCCTACGAGCAGTACTTC

J: TRBJ1-5
size: NA
D: NA
V: TRBV11-1
CDR3: CASSNGGGNQPQHF
DNA: TGTGCCAGCAGCAACGGGGGGGGGAATCAGCCCCAGCATTTT

J: TRBJ2-1
size: NA
D: NA
V: TRBV7-6
CDR3: CASSLAHQVAAYNEQFF
DNA: TGTGCCAGCAGCTTAGCCCATCAGGTGGCAGCCTACAATGAGCAGTTCTTC

J: TRBJ2-7
size: NA
D: TRBD1
V: TRBV15
CDR3: CATSRFGTGVHEQYF
DNA: TGTGCCACCAGCAGATTCGGGACAGGAGTCCACGAGCAGTACTTC

J: TRBJ2-1
size: NA
D: TRBD2
V: TRBV5-1
CDR3: CASSRVGLAGLNEQFF
DNA: TGCGCCAGCAGCCGGGTTGGGCTAGCGGGCCTCAATGAGCAGTTCTTC

J: TRBJ1-3
size: few
D: TRBD1
V: TRBV9
CDR3: CASSAGTASGNTIYF
DNA: TGTGCCAGCAGCGCCGGGACAGCCTCTGGAAACACCATATATTTT